This TCR beta chain derives from a study of blood T cell repertoires in COVID-19. Study information: Acute-phase and convalescent COVID-19 samples originated in the United States, Italy and Spain.

This CDR3 is 14 amino acids long. The V gene's germline CDR1 is SGHVS and CDR2 FNYEAQ. Trimming stripped 4 bases from V and 10 bases from J, with 17 bases between. Only in-frame clones appear in the TCRdb table, and some are missing; sequencing was by immunoSEQ multiplex PCR. Among around 480,000 clones listed, more than 70% were seen once. The Seattle patients joined while their infection was active and were tracked longitudinally afterward. The rearrangement uses TRBV7-6 and TRBJ2-1; tentatively, D is TRBD1 (5 bases). The sequence was obtained from a woman in her 50s with COVID-19, enrolled during active disease. The sample was peripheral blood. The CDR3 sequence is CASSSTGLGREQFF. The CDR3 nucleotides are TGTGCCAGCAGCTCTACAGGCCTAGGGCGAGAGCAGTTCTTC.